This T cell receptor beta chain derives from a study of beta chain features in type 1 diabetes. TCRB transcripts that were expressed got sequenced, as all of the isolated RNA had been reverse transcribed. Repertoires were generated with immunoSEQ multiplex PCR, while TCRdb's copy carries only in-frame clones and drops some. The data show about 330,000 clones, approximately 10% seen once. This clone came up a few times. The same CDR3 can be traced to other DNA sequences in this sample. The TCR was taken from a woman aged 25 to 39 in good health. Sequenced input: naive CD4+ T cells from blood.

CDR3 loop: CAWATGSGNTIYF. CDR3 bases: TGTGCCTGGGCGACAGGATCTGGAAACACCATATATTTT. The gene calls are TRBV30 and TRBJ1-3; D perhaps matches TRBD1 (6 bases). CDR1 GTSNPN and CDR2 SVGIG come from the germline V gene (reference sequence). Trimming pared 5 bases from V and 1 base from J, leaving 9 bases between. The CDR3 is 13 residues long.